This TCR beta chain emerged from a study of CD8 T cells in Susac syndrome. Bulk CD8+ and CD4+ cells came from magnetic negative isolation; CD8+ TEMRA by FACS. Trimming took off 4 bases at V and 7 bases at J, with 17 bases between the two ends. The CDR3 contains 15 residues. RNA amounts of about 0.5 to 1 ug underwent reverse transcription with random hexamers. The amplification used immunoSEQ multiplex PCR on TCR beta CDR3; it spanned 54 Vbeta and 13 Jbeta. From the immunoSEQ multiplex PCR reads, TCRdb called clonotypes with MiXCR, one entry per CDR3 protein. Of 130,000 or so distinct CDR3 sequences in the sample, around 75% were seen once.

The receptor was derived from a human donor with multiple sclerosis. Sequencing was performed on CD8+ T cells from PBMCs. The chain recombines TRBV12-3 or TRBV12-4 with TRBJ1-5, with TRBD1 as a possible D gene (5 bases). This CDR3 reads CASSSPMEKGQPQHF. DNA for the CDR3: TGTGCCAGCAGTTCCCCTATGGAGAAGGGGCAGCCCCAGCATTTT.